Listed below are T cell receptor beta chains from one sample, sequenced in a study of identifying expanded T cells in peripheral blood. Measured with immunoSEQ multiplex PCR; TCRdb has only the in-frame clones, and not every one. There are some 81,000 clones in the sample; roughly 81% occur only once, and around 18% lies in the top ten. Sequenced material: blood. The receptor set was obtained from a person aged 18 to 75 in good health. Both conserved end residues are trimmed from each CDR3. Fields, in order: V gene, J gene, CDR3 protein.

TRBV6-5	TRBJ2-3	ASSYSAGGTDTQY
TRBV2	TRBJ2-7	ASKSSSATYEQY
TRBV11-2	TRBJ1-3	ASRASSGNTIY
TRBV4-2	TRBJ2-3	ASSQENTDTQY
TRBV7-9	TRBJ2-3	ASSQGLGGTDTQY
TRBV7-3	TRBJ1-2	AIKRRNYGYT
TRBV30	TRBJ2-1	AWSVGSGEQF
TRBV9	TRBJ2-1	ASSVGQNNEQF
TRBV7-9	TRBJ1-2	ASSLGGIDGYT
TRBV27	TRBJ2-7	ASSSWEGSYEQY
TRBV28	TRBJ1-4	ASTVGGANEKLF
TRBV7-6	TRBJ2-7	ASSQTSGTYEQY
TRBV7-2	TRBJ2-7	ASSLILGSATYEQY
TRBV18	TRBJ2-3	ASRREADTQY
TRBV28	TRBJ2-6	ASIGSQGAPSGANVLT
TRBV4-1	TRBJ2-2	ASSPSGTSGRMSGELF
TRBV9	TRBJ2-2	ASSISDWPTGELF
TRBV28	TRBJ2-7	ASSHGTVYEQY
TRBV28	TRBJ2-7	ASSTGDRTTSYEQY
TRBV7-2	TRBJ2-2	ASRLPGTYPTGELF
TRBV4-3	TRBJ2-3	ASSQDPFPGGSTDTQY
TRBV28	TRBJ1-4	ASRAQGGPEKLF
TRBV5-1	TRBJ2-1	ASSWTGANEQF
TRBV19	TRBJ1-1	ASSIPGGRGNTEAF
TRBV4-3	TRBJ1-5	ASSSGTENYQPQH
TRBV7-3	TRBJ2-3	ASSRDRYTDTQY
TRBV28	TRBJ1-2	ASSFDGGNYGYT
TRBV30	TRBJ1-1	AWSTGGFEAF
TRBV25-1	TRBJ1-2	ASTSLGGYT
TRBV19	TRBJ1-1	ASISILSGGYTEAF
TRBV6-5	TRBJ2-7	ASSSRGTGAYEQY
TRBV7-2	TRBJ2-7	ASSSYQYEQY
TRBV19	TRBJ2-3	ASRRVGTDTQY
TRBV4-1	TRBJ2-2	ASSQGRGIARELF
TRBV7-8	TRBJ2-7	ASSLRYEQY
TRBV10-3	TRBJ1-2	AISESMAGAYGYT
TRBV7-9	TRBJ2-5	ASSLEGATSGRETQY
TRBV5-1	TRBJ2-1	ASSLEFSGGRSNEQF
TRBV7-8	TRBJ1-1	ASSLSTGQTEAF
TRBV7-2	TRBJ1-2	ASSPQQFNYGYT
TRBV19	TRBJ1-1	ASSIARQGAAEAF
TRBV5-5	TRBJ2-2	ASSWATGQSTGELF
TRBV28	TRBJ2-5	ASRPPSGETQY
TRBV7-9	TRBJ2-7	ASSLFGGQKSYEQY
TRBV23-1	TRBJ1-5	ASSQLWRGPNQPQH
TRBV18	TRBJ2-7	ASSTDYEQY
TRBV5-6	TRBJ2-7	ASSLLVLGTQHNEQY
TRBV19	TRBJ1-2	ASTHLEGHRYGYT
TRBV7-2	TRBJ2-5	ASSTLAGLQETQY
TRBV28	TRBJ1-2	ASSLGDRANYGYT
TRBV7-9	TRBJ1-2	ASSHIGTGFGYT
TRBV7-9	TRBJ2-3	ASSFDSGRQNTQY
TRBV16	TRBJ2-2	ASSHRSGGGTGELF
TRBV5-1	TRBJ2-5	ASSLGLVQETQY
TRBV11-3	TRBJ2-3	ASSPDSLADTQY
TRBV7-2	TRBJ1-1	ASSLWVNTEAF
TRBV7-3	TRBJ2-3	ASSLQGALTDTQY
TRBV30	TRBJ2-1	ALRTGPISYNEQF
TRBV29-1	TRBJ2-3	SVSGGPTFTDTQY
TRBV30	TRBJ2-1	AWSRGLSYNEQF